Sequencing of this TCR beta chain was carried out in a study of T cell responses to AZD1222 COVID-19 vaccine. Study-wide findings and caveats: Close to half of spike-specific TCRs reportedly recognize unmutated variant regions.

Libraries were prepared by immunoSEQ multiplex PCR; TCRdb keeps only in-frame clonotypes and omits some of them. Of fewer than 140,000 clones in the sample, around 91% are singletons; the top ten hold 8%. In its sample, this clone was seen once. Its antigen is not known. V shed 1 base and J 2 bases; nucleotides not matched to a gene: 4. The length of the CDR3 is 18 residues. From germline, CDR1 is MGHRA and CDR2 YSYEKL. Here the sequenced sample was peripheral blood, taken 28 days after the second AZD1222 dose. J is TRBJ2-4 and V is TRBV4-1; 14 nucleotides agree with TRBD2. The origin of this receptor is an adult who received the AZD1222 COVID-19 vaccine. The CDR3 here is CASSQGLAGGRSKNIQYF. The CDR3, as DNA: TGCGCCAGCAGCCAAGGACTAGCGGGGGGGCGGTCCAAAAACATTCAGTACTTC.